This T cell receptor (beta chain) emerged from a study of cytomegalovirus exposure and HLA in healthy donors. Remarks on this clone: The target antigen is unknown.

Primers included in the PCR were 60 Vbeta and 13 Jbeta primers. Sequencing was performed with immunoSEQ multiplex PCR; in TCRdb, only in-frame clones are kept and a portion is missing. The profile shows approximately 160,000 clones, over 70% of them singletons. Between the trimmed V and J ends, which lost 0 bases and 0 bases, there was a span of 9 bases. This CDR3 has 15 residues. CDR1 MNHEY and CDR2 SVGAGI come from the germline V gene. General study findings and limits: The study flagged some 170 TCR beta chains as cytomegalovirus-associated. TRBV6-2, TRBV6-3 and some other V segments were excluded as indistinguishable.

This chain uses TRBV6-5 with TRBJ2-7, with TRBD2 as a possible D gene (5 bases). The clonotype comes from a man aged 45-60 years in good health and CMV-seropositive. The sample taken for sequencing was PBMCs. The CDR3 DNA sequence: TGTGCCAGCAGTTACTCGGCTAGCAGCTCCTACGAGCAGTACTTC. It is translated as CASSYSASSSYEQYF.